This entry features one T cell receptor (beta chain) sequence. The data are from a study of blood T cell repertoires in COVID-19. Study summary: Specimens from acute and convalescent COVID-19 originated in the United States, Italy and Spain.

Trimming pared 4 bases from V and 3 bases from J, leaving 12 bases between. CDR3 length: 14 residues. CDR1 is SQVTM and CDR2 is ANQGSEA in the germline V gene. Authors' processing steps: Quantification of nucleated cells was approximated via reference gene primer amplification. Some clones are missing from TCRdb's copy, which holds only in-frame ones; the method was immunoSEQ multiplex PCR. The V and J calls and clone size are taken from that table; D and trimming were inferred from the DNA. The sample yields 200,000 to 300,000 clones, approximately 80% seen once. J is TRBJ2-2 and V is TRBV29-1; D possibly corresponds to TRBD2 (5 bases). Source material: peripheral blood. The source is a woman in her fifties or sixties with active or convalescent COVID-19. The CDR3 DNA is TGCAGCGTTGGGGCCCACGGGGACACCGGGGAGCTGTTTTTT. Protein sequence: CSVGAHGDTGELFF.